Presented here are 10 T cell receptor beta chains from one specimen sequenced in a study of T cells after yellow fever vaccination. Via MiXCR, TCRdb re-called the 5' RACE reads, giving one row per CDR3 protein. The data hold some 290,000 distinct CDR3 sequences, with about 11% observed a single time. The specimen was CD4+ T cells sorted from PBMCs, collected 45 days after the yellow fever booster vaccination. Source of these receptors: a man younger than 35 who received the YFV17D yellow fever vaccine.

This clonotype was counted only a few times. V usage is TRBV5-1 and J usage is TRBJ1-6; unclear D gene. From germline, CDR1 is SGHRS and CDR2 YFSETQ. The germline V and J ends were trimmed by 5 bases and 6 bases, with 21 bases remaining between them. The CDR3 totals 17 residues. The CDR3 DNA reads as TGCGCCAGCAGTCTAGGCCCCCAAGTGAAGCCTAATTCACCCCTCCACTTT. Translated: CASSLGPQVKPNSPLHF.

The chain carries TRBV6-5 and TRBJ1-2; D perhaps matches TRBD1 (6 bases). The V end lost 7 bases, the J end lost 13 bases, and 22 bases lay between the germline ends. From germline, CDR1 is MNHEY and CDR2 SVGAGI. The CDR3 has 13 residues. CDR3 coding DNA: TGTGCCAGCACTATACCAGGGACAAGCCAAATCACCTTC. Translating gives CASTIPGTSQITF.

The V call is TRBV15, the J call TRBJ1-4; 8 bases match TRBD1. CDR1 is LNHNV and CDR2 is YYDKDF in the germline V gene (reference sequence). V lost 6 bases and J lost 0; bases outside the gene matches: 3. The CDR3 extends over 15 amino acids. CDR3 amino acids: CATRKQGATNEKLFF. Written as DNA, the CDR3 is TGTGCCACCAGGAAACAGGGGGCAACTAATGAAAAACTGTTTTTT.

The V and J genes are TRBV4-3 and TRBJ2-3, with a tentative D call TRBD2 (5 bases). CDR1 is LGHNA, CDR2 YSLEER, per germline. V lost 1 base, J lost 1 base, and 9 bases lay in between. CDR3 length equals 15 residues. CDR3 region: CASSQAYGGTDTQYF. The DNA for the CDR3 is TGCGCCAGCAGCCAAGCCTACGGGGGCACAGATACGCAGTATTTT.

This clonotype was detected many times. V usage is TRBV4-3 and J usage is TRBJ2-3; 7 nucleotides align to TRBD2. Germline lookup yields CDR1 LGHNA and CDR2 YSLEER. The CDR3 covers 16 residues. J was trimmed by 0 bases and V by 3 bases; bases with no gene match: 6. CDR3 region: CASSHGRGVSTDTQYF. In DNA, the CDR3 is TGCGCCAGCAGCCACGGCCGGGGGGTGAGCACAGATACGCAGTATTTT.

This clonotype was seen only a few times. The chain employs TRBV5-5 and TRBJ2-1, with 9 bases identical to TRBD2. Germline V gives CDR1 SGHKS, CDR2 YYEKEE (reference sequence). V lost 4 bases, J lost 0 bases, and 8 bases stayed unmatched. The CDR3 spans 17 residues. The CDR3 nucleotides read TGTGCCAGCAGCCTCCTCGTAGCGGGGGTCTCCTACAATGAGCAGTTCTTC. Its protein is CASSLLVAGVSYNEQFF.

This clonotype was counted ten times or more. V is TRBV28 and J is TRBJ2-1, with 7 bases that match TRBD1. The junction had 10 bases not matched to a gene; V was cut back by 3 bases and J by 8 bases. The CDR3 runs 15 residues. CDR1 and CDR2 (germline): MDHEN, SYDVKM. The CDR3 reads CASSLRQGMGDEQFF. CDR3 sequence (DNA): TGTGCCAGCAGTTTGAGACAGGGCATGGGCGATGAGCAGTTCTTC.

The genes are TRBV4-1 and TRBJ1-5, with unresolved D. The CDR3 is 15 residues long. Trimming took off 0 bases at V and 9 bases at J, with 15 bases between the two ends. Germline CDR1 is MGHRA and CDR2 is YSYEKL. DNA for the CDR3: TGCGCCAGCAGCCAAGATATGCCAGTTTGGTGGCCCCAGCATTTT. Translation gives CASSQDMPVWWPQHF.

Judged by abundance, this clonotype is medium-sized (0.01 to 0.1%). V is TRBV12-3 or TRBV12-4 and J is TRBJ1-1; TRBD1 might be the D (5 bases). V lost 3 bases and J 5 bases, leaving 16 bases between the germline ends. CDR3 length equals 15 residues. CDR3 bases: TGTGCCAGCAGTTTCCCCCACGCGGGGGATACTGAAGCTTTCTTT. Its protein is CASSFPHAGDTEAFF.

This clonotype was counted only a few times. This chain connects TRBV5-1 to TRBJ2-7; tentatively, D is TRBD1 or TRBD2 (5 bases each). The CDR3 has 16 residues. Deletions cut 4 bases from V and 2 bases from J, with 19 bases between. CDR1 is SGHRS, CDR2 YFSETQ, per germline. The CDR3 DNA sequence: TGCGCCAGCAGCCCGGACGGGGCTGCCCCAACCTACGAGCAGTACTTC. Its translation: CASSPDGAAPTYEQYF.